This T cell receptor (beta chain) was sequenced for a study of spatial heterogeneity in lung cancer. Study-wide background: Alpha-chain sequences were consistently detected less often than beta-chain sequences. Matched bulk RNA-seq yielded a T cell transcriptional module score. Counts of TCR transcripts in tumor regions correlated strongly with that score. Study-level results: Tumors with more nonsynonymous mutations had more expanded intratumoral alpha and beta TCRs.

Time point reported: sample taken at primary tumor resection. Patients with untreated early-stage non-small cell lung cancer, numbering some 72, were the donors. A remark on this clonotype: Its target is unknown.

Via MiXCR, TCRdb re-called the 5' RACE reads, giving one row per CDR3 protein. The table lists some 10,000 distinct CDR3 sequences, about 12% of them singletons. CDR1 is DFQATT and CDR2 is SNEGSKA in the germline V gene (reference sequence). This CDR3 region has 12 residues. V was clipped by 6 bases and J by 5 bases, with 13 bases between them. This sequence joins TRBV20-1 and TRBJ1-2; TRBD1 might be the D (6 bases). The source of this sequence is a male donor with early-stage non-small cell lung cancer. The specimen was lung tumor tissue, collected at surgery. CDR3 sequence (DNA): TGCAGTGCCGCGGACAGCTATTATGGCTACACCTTC. It encodes CSAADSYYGYTF.